The 12 T cell receptor beta chains listed next were all sequenced from one sample in a study of regulatory T cells in long-lasting Graves disease. Time point defined: newly diagnosed GD, antithyroid drugs for less than 3 months. RNA from PBMCs was the source of the TCR library. Arm-PCR of CDR3 regions and iRepertoire HTBI primers were used to build TCR beta libraries. TCRdb fed the multiplex PCR reads into MiXCR, producing one record per CDR3 protein. The data contain around 460,000 distinct CDR3 sequences, 11% to 15% of them seen just once; the ten biggest clones take up about 15%. The same data also contributed to another study, on T cells in Graves' hyperthyroidism and ophthalmopathy.

Sequenced here: peripheral blood mononuclear cells (PBMCs), sampled at new diagnosis, from a patient treated with antithyroid drugs. The receptors were sampled from a woman in her forties or fifties with Graves disease.

This clonotype has a count of ten or more. V is TRBV6-1 and J is TRBJ2-2; the match to TRBD2 covers 14 bases. CDR1 and CDR2 (germline): MNHNS, SASEGT. The junction had 11 bases not matched to a gene; V was cut back by 7 bases and J by 1 base. The CDR3 loop spans 19 amino acids. CDR3 sequence: CASTSYAGLAGGNTGELFF. The CDR3 nucleotides are TGTGCCAGCACCTCCTATGCAGGACTAGCGGGAGGGAACACCGGGGAGCTGTTTTTT.

This rearrangement joins TRBV30 to TRBJ1-1, with a weak D call TRBD1 (6 bases). Trimming pared 2 bases from V and 0 bases from J, leaving 13 bases between. The CDR3 is 15 amino acids. CDR1 is GTSNPN, CDR2 SVGIG, per germline (reference sequence). The CDR3 coding sequence is TGTGCCTGGAGTTCAGGGGAGATGGTGAACACTGAAGCTTTCTTT. Amino acid sequence: CAWSSGEMVNTEAFF.

This clonotype was detected ten times or more. The genes are TRBV28 and TRBJ2-7, with D possibly matching TRBD2 (5 bases). Per the germline V gene, CDR1 is MDHEN and CDR2 is SYDVKM. V gave up 2 bases and J gave up 4 bases, with 15 bases separating them. The CDR3 has 15 amino acids. The CDR3 sequence is CASSLGGGLSYEQYF. DNA of the CDR3: TGTGCCAGCAGTTTAGGTGGCGGACTCTCATACGAGCAGTACTTC.

This clonotype has at least ten counts. The V gene is TRBV28, the J gene TRBJ2-7; D unresolved. Germline CDR1 reads MDHEN; CDR2 reads SYDVKM. This CDR3 has 11 amino acids. With 10 bases removed from V and 4 bases from J, the gap between germline ends came to 11 bases. CDR3 sequence (DNA): TGTGCCACCTATTGGGCTTACGAGCAGTACTTC. Its protein is CATYWAYEQYF.

The chain recombines TRBV12-3 or TRBV12-4 with TRBJ2-7, with D perhaps given as TRBD1 or TRBD2 (6 bases each). The CDR3 has 15 amino acids. Trimming took 4 bases from V and 0 from J, leaving 13 bases between them. The CDR3 coding sequence is TGTGCCAGCAGTTCGGAAGGGGGGACCTCCTACGAGCAGTACTTC. Residues: CASSSEGGTSYEQYF.

This clonotype was found many times. The rearrangement links TRBV12-3 or TRBV12-4 to TRBJ2-3, with TRBD2 matching 15 bases. V dropped 5 bases and J dropped 7; count of bases not matched to a gene: 19. This CDR3 is 20 amino acids long. The CDR3 DNA reads as TGTGCCAGCAGTCAAGGACTAGCGGGAGGGCCGCTGCGGGGGAGGCATACGCAGTATTTT. Its translation is CASSQGLAGGPLRGRHTQYF.

This clonotype was counted ten times or more. This rearrangement joins TRBV6-1 to TRBJ1-5; D unclear. Germline V CDR1 and CDR2: MNHNS, SASEGT. The CDR3 spans 14 residues. The ends were cut back, 9 bases at V and 0 bases at J, with 12 bases in the middle. The CDR3 DNA follows: TGTGCCAGTGTCCCGGCCCGTAGCAATCAGCCCCAGCATTTT. It yields the protein CASVPARSNQPQHF.

This clonotype was seen many times. The chain employs TRBV11-1 and TRBJ2-1, with D hard to call. V lost 4 bases to trimming and J lost 1 base, with 11 bases between them. CDR1 is SGHAT and CDR2 is FQDESV in the germline V gene (reference sequence). The CDR3 loop spans 15 amino acids. The CDR3 nucleotides are TGTGCCAGCAGCTCCGGTTGGGGTTCCTACAATGAGCAGTTCTTC. This translates into CASSSGWGSYNEQFF.

Notes on this clonotype: One base away lies a much larger clone, so this may be a sequencing read error. The genes are TRBV5-5 and TRBJ2-7, with TRBD1 matching 7 bases. The V gene end was trimmed by 4 bases and the J gene end by 1 base; junction bases not matched to a gene: 14. The CDR3 is made up of 17 amino acids. Germline CDR1 SGHKS, CDR2 YYEKEE (reference sequence). CDR3 sequence: CASSAPSQGRGSYEQYF. For the CDR3, the DNA is TGTGCCAGCAGCGCCCCCTCACAGGGGCGCGGGTCCTACGAGCAGTACTTC.

CDR3 region: CASSLAGRSEQYF. The CDR3 coding sequence is TGCGCCAGCAGCTTGGCCGGCAGGAGCGAGCAGTACTTC. J is TRBJ2-7 and V is TRBV5-1; D ambiguous. Trimming left V 0 bases short and J 6 bases short, with 10 bases between. This CDR3 is built from 13 residues. Germline V lookup: CDR1 SGHRS, CDR2 YFSETQ.

Notes on this clonotype: Given a much more abundant clone one base away, this may be a read error. In nucleotides, the CDR3 is TGTGCCAGCAGTATCCAGGGCGGGACTAGCGGGAGCGTAGTCACCGGGGAGCTGTCTTTT. This sequence encodes CASSIQGGTSGSVVTGELSF. V is TRBV12-3 or TRBV12-4 and J is TRBJ2-2; the match to TRBD2 covers 14 bases. The CDR3 is 20 residues long.

This sequence joins TRBV29-1 and TRBJ1-2, with 7 nucleotides matching TRBD1. This CDR3 region has 16 residues. Trimming removed 4 bases from V and 4 bases from J; junction bases left unmatched: 15. From germline, CDR1 is SQVTM and CDR2 ANQGSEA. CDR3 sequence reads: CSVVGVGGALVYGYTF. The CDR3 region has the DNA TGCAGCGTTGTCGGGGTAGGGGGCGCTCTTGTCTATGGCTACACCTTC.